Detailed here is one T cell receptor (beta chain). The specificity of this receptor is unknown. No much larger clone exists at a distance of one base, and base qualities are not known. V gives up 0 bases and J gives up 3 bases, and the segment between their germline ends measures 8 bases. The CDR3 measures 15 amino acids from cysteine to phenylalanine. Left in the record is the CDR3 DNA by itself, 45 bases read in frame from the first base. The data derive from a study of CD8 T cells in Susac syndrome (dated by TCRdb to between 2017 and 2020). For the study in its entirety: The study used repertoire sequencing to test whether antigen drove CD8+ T cell activation and differentiation in Susac syndrome. The study compared CD8+ T cell repertoire clonality among 12 healthy donors, 14 Susac syndrome patients and fewer than 19 multiple sclerosis patients. General conclusions and limits of the study: The number of individuals in the TCR sequencing and HLA analysis was recognized as being relatively small.

RNA was extracted with the RNeasy kit and 0.5 to 1 ug was reverse transcribed using random hexamers. The immunoSEQ multiplex PCR assay, which covers 54 Vbeta and 13 Jbeta segments, was used to amplify TCR beta CDR3 regions. PCR amplification bias was corrected by using a synthetic template baseline for primer optimization and computational correction. From the authors' description of their analysis: Reads were annotated to V, D and J genes per IMGT and analyzed with immunoSEQ Analyzer, keeping only productive sequences. To calculate clonality, Shannon entropy was normalized by log2 of the number of productive unique sequences and then subtracted from one. Public and private clones were assessed among the 100 most prevalent clones of each patient and control. Clones were defined as Susac-specific if absent from the healthy and MS cohorts, from approximately 1,100 published viral clones and from other ImmuneACCESS disease sequences. The raw public data were reprocessed by TCRdb itself: fastp quality trimming at Q25, MiXCR clonotype calling, in-frame beta chains only. Entries are consolidated by CDR3 protein sequence, retaining the most common genes and DNA. What appears here as the V and J calls and clone size reflects TCRdb's work, not the paper's. The sample includes approximately 130,000 distinct CDR3 sequences, with about 93% observed a single time. The ten top clones hold around 0.24% of the sample.

Peripheral blood CD8+ and CD4+ T cells from healthy donors, Susac syndrome patients and multiple sclerosis patients were profiled using high-throughput TCR beta sequencing. Treatment-naive patients with stable or active relapsing-remitting disease fulfilling revised McDonald criteria were used as multiple sclerosis controls. Bulk CD8+ and CD4+ T cells were purified by magnetic negative isolation, whereas CD8+ TEMRA cells were enriched by FACS. Blood was collected in EDTA tubes and processed within 24 hours, with PBMCs isolated through density gradient centrifugation. PBMCs destined for TCR sequencing were cryopreserved in liquid nitrogen and later thawed in a 37 °C water bath. Purity of sorted or isolated CD4+, CD8+ and CD8+ TEMRA cells was at least 90%.

The specimen sequenced was CD8+ T cells from PBMCs. The receptor was derived from a human donor with multiple sclerosis. The chain joins TRBV12-3 or TRBV12-4 to TRBJ1-4, with TRBD1 as a weak D call on 5 bases. The CDR3 protein sequence reads: CASSLARGANEKLFF. In nucleotide form, the sequence is TGTGCCAGCAGTTTAGCGCGGGGGGCTAATGAAAAACTGTTTTTT.